The 21 T cell receptor beta chains reported below all come from one sample, sequenced in a study of OX40 agonist ivuxolimab in advanced cancers. Here immunoSEQ multiplex PCR was the method, and the copy in TCRdb shows in-frame clones only, minus some. The data contain around 53,000 clones, about 85% of them singletons. The sample here was CD4+ or CD8+ T cells sorted from blood, taken in a trial of the OX40 agonist ivuxolimab. The receptor source for this set is an adult with an advanced solid tumor such as melanoma, head and neck, liver or kidney cancer.

V and J are TRBV28 and TRBJ1-2; a weak D match, TRBD1 (6 bases). V lost 5 bases and J lost 4, with 17 bases in between. The germline V gene encodes CDR1 MDHEN and CDR2 SYDVKM. The CDR3 extends over 15 amino acids. The CDR3 DNA follows: TGTGCCAGCAGTACAGGAGAGGGGGAGCTCTATGGCTACACCTTC. Encoded protein: CASSTGEGELYGYTF.

The chain recombines TRBV7-3 with TRBJ2-3; D is possibly TRBD1 (5 bases). CDR1 is SGHTA, CDR2 FQGTGA, per germline. CDR3 length: 13 residues. Deletions cut 4 bases from V and 6 bases from J, with 11 bases between. CDR3 amino acids: CASSWGAGDTQYF. For the CDR3, the DNA is TGTGCCAGCAGCTGGGGCGCCGGTGATACGCAGTATTTT.

The chain employs TRBV4-1 and TRBJ1-5; 7 nucleotides match TRBD1. Germline lookup yields CDR1 MGHRA and CDR2 YSYEKL. With V trimmed by 1 base and J by 2 bases, 5 bases remained unmatched. The CDR3 has 16 residues. The CDR3 nucleotides are TGCGCCAGCAGCCAAGGACAGGGCGGTGGCAATCAGCCCCAGCATTTT. Protein sequence: CASSQGQGGGNQPQHF.

This chain uses TRBV5-6 with TRBJ2-7; D may correspond to TRBD1 or TRBD2 (5 bases each). The germline gives CDR1 SGHDT, CDR2 YYEEEE. The length of the CDR3 is 12 residues. Trimming took off 4 bases at V and 7 bases at J, with 12 bases between the two ends. In nucleotides, the CDR3 is TGTGCCAGCAGCCGGGGCGGCGGGGAGCAGTACGTC. This gives the protein CASSRGGGEQYV.

The genes are TRBV2 and TRBJ2-7; D is ambiguous. Trimming stripped 0 bases from V and 1 base from J, with 10 bases between. Germline V lookup: CDR1 SNHLY, CDR2 FYNNEI. CDR3 length equals 15 residues. The CDR3 loop is CASSEASLLSYEQYV. The CDR3, as DNA: TGTGCCAGCAGTGAAGCGTCGCTACTTTCCTACGAGCAGTACGTC.

The chain couples TRBV7-3 to TRBJ1-1; maybe TRBD1 (5 bases). V dropped 1 base and J dropped 3 bases, with 12 bases sitting between them. The CDR3 sequence is 15 residues long. Germline CDR1 and CDR2: SGHTA and FQGTGA. For the CDR3, the DNA is TGTGCCAGCAGCTTAAAGGGGCATAGGGACACTGAAGCTTTCTTT. It encodes CASSLKGHRDTEAFF.

In DNA, the CDR3 is TGTGCCAGCAGATATATTGACGGATATAATTCACCCCTCCACTTT. It yields the protein CASRYIDGYNSPLHF. This sequence joins TRBV27 and TRBJ1-6; D is ambiguous. Trimming took off 6 bases at V and 4 bases at J, with 13 bases between the two ends. Germline lookup yields CDR1 MNHEY and CDR2 SMNVEV (reference sequence). This CDR3 region has 15 residues.

This rearrangement joins TRBV21-1 to TRBJ1-5. TRBV21-1 is a pseudogene. The CDR3 is 15 amino acids. The DNA for the CDR3 is TGTGCCAGCAGCAAAGAGAACGGCAGCAATCAGCCCCAGCATTTT. Translating it yields CASSKENGSNQPQHF.

The rearrangement uses TRBV7-6 and TRBJ2-3; D possibly uses TRBD1 or TRBD2 (6 bases each). This CDR3 spans 15 amino acids. The germline CDR1 and CDR2 sequences are SGHVS and FNYEAQ. Trimming cost V 8 bases and J 0 bases, with 15 bases left between them. This CDR3 is CASHQTGASTDTQYF. In nucleotides, the CDR3 is TGTGCCAGCCACCAGACGGGGGCTAGCACAGATACGCAGTATTTT.

The genes are TRBV6-6 and TRBJ1-1, with TRBD1 as a possible D gene (6 bases). Germline assignment: CDR1 MNHNY and CDR2 SVGAGI (reference sequence). V lost 7 bases and J lost 1, with 16 bases in between. There are 15 residues in the CDR3. CDR3 coding DNA: TGTGCCAGCACCTCGGAGGGGGGGGAGAACACTGAAGCTTTCTTT. Translating it yields CASTSEGGENTEAFF.

This chain connects TRBV7-3 to TRBJ2-7, with D possibly being TRBD1 (5 bases). This CDR3 contains 16 residues. The germline CDR1 and CDR2 sequences are SGHTA and FQGTGA. V lost 5 bases and J 2 bases, leaving 19 bases between the germline ends. The CDR3 sequence is CASSVQRGSKPYEQYV. The CDR3 DNA sequence: TGTGCCAGCAGCGTCCAAAGGGGCTCAAAACCCTACGAGCAGTACGTC.

The chain links TRBV7-9 to TRBJ2-2; tentative D call: TRBD1 (5 bases). From germline, CDR1 is SEHNR and CDR2 FQNEAQ (reference sequence). Between the trimmed V and J ends, which lost 2 bases and 5 bases, there was a span of 12 bases. The CDR3 covers 15 residues. The CDR3 loop is CASSLSGKSTGELFF. CDR3 sequence (DNA): TGTGCCAGCAGCTTATCAGGGAAAAGTACCGGGGAGCTGTTTTTT.

The chain recombines TRBV7-3 with TRBJ2-1, with 7 bases identical to TRBD2. With V trimmed by 5 bases and J by 3 bases, 16 bases remained unmatched. Per germline, CDR1 SGHTA and CDR2 FQGTGA. The CDR3 has 18 amino acids. CDR3 DNA sequence: TGTGCCAGCAGCCCACACCAACTAGCGCCCTCCCTCTACAATGAGCAGTTCTTC. Its translation: CASSPHQLAPSLYNEQFF. Together with reference TRBV7-3 and TRBJ2-1, the CDR3 gives the full variable domain: GAGVSQTPSNKVTEKGKYVELRCDPISGHTALYWYRQSLGQGPEFLIYFQGTGAADDSGLPNDRFFAVRPEGSVSTLKIQRTERGDSAVYLCASSPHQLAPSLYNEQFFGPGTRLTVL.

The chain employs TRBV6-6 and TRBJ2-1, with TRBD2 matching 12 bases. With 8 bases clipped from V and 5 bases from J, the junction kept 4 bases outside the gene matches. Germline values: CDR1 MNHNY, CDR2 SVGAGI (reference sequence). The CDR3 has 14 residues. In nucleotides, the CDR3 is TGTGCCAGCCGACTAGCGGGGGTCCACAATGAGCAGTTCTTC. It codes for CASRLAGVHNEQFF.

The rearrangement uses TRBV29-1 and TRBJ1-2; D ambiguous. CDR1 is SQVTM, CDR2 ANQGSEA, per germline. CDR3 size: 14 residues. The ends were cut back, 0 bases at V and 5 bases at J, with 13 bases in the middle. Written as DNA, the CDR3 is TGCAGCGTTGAAGATCGTAGGGTCCAGTATGGCTACACCTTC. The encoded protein is CSVEDRRVQYGYTF. The whole variable domain, remainder taken from reference TRBV29-1 and TRBJ1-2, is SAVISQKPSRDICQRGTSLTIQCQVDSQVTMMFWYRQQPGQSLTLIATANQGSEATYESGFVIDKFPISRPNLTFSTLTVSNMSPEDSSIYLCSVEDRRVQYGYTFGSGTRLTVV.

The genes are TRBV28 and TRBJ1-5; no clear D. The CDR3 totals 13 residues. V dropped 7 bases and J dropped 0 bases, with 7 bases sitting between them. Germline CDR1 and CDR2: MDHEN and SYDVKM. The CDR3 DNA follows: TGTGCCAGCAACGAATATAGCAATCAGCCCCAGCATTTT. As protein: CASNEYSNQPQHF.

The genes are TRBV4-3 and TRBJ2-7; tentative D call: TRBD1 (5 bases). V was trimmed by 0 bases and J by 0 bases, leaving 15 bases between them. The CDR3 totals 17 residues. Germline V lookup: CDR1 LGHNA, CDR2 YSLEER. CDR3 residues: CASSQDRWGLSSYEQYF. DNA for the CDR3: TGCGCCAGCAGCCAAGATCGTTGGGGCTTAAGCTCCTACGAGCAGTACTTC.

The chain joins TRBV16 to TRBJ1-1, with D uncertain. This CDR3 is 15 amino acids long. Germline V gene lookup returns CDR1 KGHSY and CDR2 FQNENV. V gave up 9 bases and J gave up 1 base, with 18 bases separating them. The chain's CDR3 is CASLNPQHTNTEAFF. The DNA of the CDR3 is TGTGCCAGTCTGAATCCCCAACATACGAACACTGAAGCTTTCTTT. Combining the CDR3 with reference TRBV16 and TRBJ1-1 gives the whole variable domain GEEVAQTPKHLVRGEGQKAKLYCAPIKGHSYVFWYQQVLKNEFKFLISFQNENVFDETGMPKERFSAKCLPNSPCSLEIQATKLEDSAVYFCASLNPQHTNTEAFFGQGTRLTVV.

This sequence joins TRBV7-6 and TRBJ1-1; 11 positions agree with TRBD1. Germline CDR1 reads SGHVS; CDR2 reads FNYEAQ. This CDR3 is 15 amino acids long. Losses at the gene ends were 1 base for V and 4 bases for J; bases not matched to a gene: 2. CDR3 DNA: TGTGCCAGCAGCTTAGGGGGACAGGGGGGCACTGAAGCTTTCTTT. This encodes CASSLGGQGGTEAFF.

The chain employs TRBV10-3 and TRBJ2-5, with D perhaps given as TRBD1 or TRBD2 (5 bases each). CDR1 ENHRY and CDR2 SYGVKD come from the germline V gene. The CDR3 length is 13 residues. V was cut by 5 bases and J by 5 bases, with 12 bases left in between. The CDR3 is CAISSRGGETQYF. The CDR3 nucleotides read TGTGCCATCAGTTCCCGTGGGGGTGAGACCCAGTACTTC.

The chain has TRBV1 and TRBJ1-5. TRBV1 is a pseudogene segment. The CDR3 length is 18 residues. The CDR3 sequence is CTSSQISGGGGSNQPQHF. CDR3 DNA sequence: TGCACCAGCAGCCAAATCTCCGGGGGGGGAGGGAGCAATCAGCCCCAGCATTTT.